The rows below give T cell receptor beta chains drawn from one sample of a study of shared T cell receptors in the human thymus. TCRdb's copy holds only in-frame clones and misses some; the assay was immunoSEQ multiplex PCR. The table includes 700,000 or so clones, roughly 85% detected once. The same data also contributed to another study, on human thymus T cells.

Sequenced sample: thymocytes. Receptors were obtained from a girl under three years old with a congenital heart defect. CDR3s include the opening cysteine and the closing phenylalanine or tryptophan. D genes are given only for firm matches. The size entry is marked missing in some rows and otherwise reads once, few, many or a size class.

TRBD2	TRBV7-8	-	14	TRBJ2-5	TGTGCCAGCAATCGGGGGGGGACCTTAGAGACCCAGTACTTC	CASNRGGTLETQYF
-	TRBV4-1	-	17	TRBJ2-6	TGCGCCAGCAGCCAAGATGTAGGGAGCTCTGGGGCCAACGTCCTGACTTTC	CASSQDVGSSGANVLTF
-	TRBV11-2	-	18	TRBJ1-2	TGTGCCAGCAGCTTAGATCATAATTTAATACAGGGAGACTATGGCTACACCTTC	CASSLDHNLIQGDYGYTF
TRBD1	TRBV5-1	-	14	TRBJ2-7	TGCGCCAGCAGCTCCGTAGGGACAGGGGAAGAGCAGTACTTC	CASSSVGTGEEQYF
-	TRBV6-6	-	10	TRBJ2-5	TGTGCCAGCAGAGAGGAGACCCAGTACTTC	CASREETQYF
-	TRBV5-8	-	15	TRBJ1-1	TGTGCCAGCAGCTTGGGGGAGGGATTGAACACTGAAGCTTTCTTT	CASSLGEGLNTEAFF
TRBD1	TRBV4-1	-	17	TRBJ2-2	TGCGCCAGCAGCCAAGTAATGGCAGGGGGCAACACCGGGGAGCTGTTTTTT	CASSQVMAGGNTGELFF
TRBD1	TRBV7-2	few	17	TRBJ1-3	TGTGCCAGCAGATCCGGCGAGACAGGGGACTCTGGAAACACCATATATTTT	CASRSGETGDSGNTIYF
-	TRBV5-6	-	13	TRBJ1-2	TGTGCCAGCAGCCCGAACATGATCCCCGGCTACACCTTC	CASSPNMIPGYTF
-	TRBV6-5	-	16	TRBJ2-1	TGTGCCAGCAGTTACTCGAGGGGCGGGGGCCTAAATGAGCAGTTCTTC	CASSYSRGGGLNEQFF
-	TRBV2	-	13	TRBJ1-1	TGTGCCAGCAGTACACACACCCCTCTGCAAGCTTTCTTT	CASSTHTPLQAFF
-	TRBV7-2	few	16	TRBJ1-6	TGTGCCAGCAGCTTAGGGGCAGCCTCCTATAATTCACCCCTCCACTTT	CASSLGAASYNSPLHF
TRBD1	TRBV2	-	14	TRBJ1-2	TGTGCCAGCAAGCGGCAGGGGGCAAACTATGGCTACACCTTC	CASKRQGANYGYTF
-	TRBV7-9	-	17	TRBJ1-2	TGTGCCAGCAGCTCCCGGGGCAGGGGTAGACCTAACTATGGCTACACCTTC	CASSSRGRGRPNYGYTF
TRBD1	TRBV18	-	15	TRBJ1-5	TGTGCCAGCTCACACAGGGGTTATAGCAATCAGCCCCAGCATTTT	CASSHRGYSNQPQHF
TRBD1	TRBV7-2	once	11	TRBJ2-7	TGTGCCAGCAGCTTAGATGGACAGGGTACCTTC	CASSLDGQGTF
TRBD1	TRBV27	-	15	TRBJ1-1	TGTGCCAGCAGCCGCCGGTCCAGGGGGCACACTGAAGCTTTCTTT	CASSRRSRGHTEAFF
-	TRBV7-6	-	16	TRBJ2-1	TGTGCCAGCAGCTCCCGATTGATTAGCTCCTACAATGAGCAGTTCTTC	CASSSRLISSYNEQFF
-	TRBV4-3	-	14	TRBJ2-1	TGCGCCAGCAGCCAAGAGGGCTACAGCAATGAGCAGTTCTTC	CASSQEGYSNEQFF
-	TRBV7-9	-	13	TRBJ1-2	TGTGCCAGCAGCTTTAAGGGGGGGGAGGGCTACACCTTC	CASSFKGGEGYTF
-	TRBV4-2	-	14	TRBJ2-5	TGTGCCAGCAGCCAAGTCCTAGACCAAGAGACCCAGTACTTC	CASSQVLDQETQYF
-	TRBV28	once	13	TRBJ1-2	TGTGCCATCTTTACGAGGCGAAACTATGGCTACACCTTC	CAIFTRRNYGYTF
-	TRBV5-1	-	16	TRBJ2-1	TGCGCCAGCAGCTTGGTCGGTGGGTCAGGGGTGGATGAGCAGTTCTTC	CASSLVGGSGVDEQFF
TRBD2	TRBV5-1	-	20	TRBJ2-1	TGCGCCAGCAGCTTGGACGAAGCGGGGGGGCGACCGAACCCACCCAATGAGCAGTTCTTC	CASSLDEAGGRPNPPNEQFF
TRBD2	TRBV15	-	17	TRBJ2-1	TGTGCCACCAGCAGAGGAAGTGCGGGGGGGCCCCACAATGAGCAGTTCTTC	CATSRGSAGGPHNEQFF
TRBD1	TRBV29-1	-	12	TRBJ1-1	TGCAGCGTAGTACGGCGGACAGGGGGGACTTTCTTT	CSVVRRTGGTFF
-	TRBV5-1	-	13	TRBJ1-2	TGCGCCAGCAGCTTAAGGGAACGGGGTGGCTACACCTTC	CASSLRERGGYTF
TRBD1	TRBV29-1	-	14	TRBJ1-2	TGCAGCGTGCGATACAGGGGGCGCTTCTATGGCTACACCTTC	CSVRYRGRFYGYTF
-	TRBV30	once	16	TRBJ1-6	TGTGCCTGGAGTTTCAACAGGAGCTCCTATAATTCACCCCTCCACTTT	CAWSFNRSSYNSPLHF
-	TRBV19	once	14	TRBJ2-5	TGTGCCAGTAGTAAAGGTAGACAGAAAGAGACCCAGTACTTC	CASSKGRQKETQYF
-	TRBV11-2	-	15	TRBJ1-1	TGTGCCAGCAGCTTAGAGGGTCTAAGGGGCACTGAAGCTTTCTTT	CASSLEGLRGTEAFF
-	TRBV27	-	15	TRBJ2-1	TGTGCCAGCAGTTTATTAGGTCAGGACTACAATGAGCAGTTCTTC	CASSLLGQDYNEQFF
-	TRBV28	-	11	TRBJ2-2	TGTGCCAGCAGTTTTCGTGGGGAGCTGTTTTTT	CASSFRGELFF
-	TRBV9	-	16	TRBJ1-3	TGTGCCAGCAGCCCGCAGACAGGCCGCTCTGGAAACACCATATATTTT	CASSPQTGRSGNTIYF
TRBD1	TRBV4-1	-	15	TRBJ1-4	TGCGCCAGCAGCCAAGAGGGGGACAGGGAGGAAAAACTGTTTTTT	CASSQEGDREEKLFF
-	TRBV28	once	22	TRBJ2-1	TGTGCCAGCAGTTTCCCCCCCAGCAAGGGACACCATAACATACTACCCTACAATGAGCAGTTCTTC	CASSFPPSKGHHNILPYNEQFF
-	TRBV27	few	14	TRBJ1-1	TGTGCCAGCAGTTTCCCCGGTGCGCACACTGAAGCTTTCTTT	CASSFPGAHTEAFF
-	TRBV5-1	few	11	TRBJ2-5	TGCGCCAGCAGCACATTAGAGACCCAGTACTTC	CASSTLETQYF
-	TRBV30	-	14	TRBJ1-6	TGTGCCTGGAGTGTATCGGGGAATAATTCACCCCTCCACTTT	CAWSVSGNNSPLHF
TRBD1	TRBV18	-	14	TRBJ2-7	TGTGCCAGCTCACCATTTGAAGGGGGCGACGAGCAGTACTTC	CASSPFEGGDEQYF
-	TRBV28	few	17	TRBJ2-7	TGTGCCAGCAGTTTTGGTTACCGGGACACTCCAGCCTGCGAGCAGTACTTC	CASSFGYRDTPACEQYF
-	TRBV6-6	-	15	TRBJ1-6	TGTGCCAGCAGTTACACAGGGTCCTATAATTCACCCCTCCACTTT	CASSYTGSYNSPLHF
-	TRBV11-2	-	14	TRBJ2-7	TGTGCCAGCAGGAGCCGGGACAAGACCTACGAGCAGTACTTC	CASRSRDKTYEQYF
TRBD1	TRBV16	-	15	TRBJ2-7	TGTGCCAGCAGCTTCGACAGGGGCTTTTCCTACGAGCAGTACTTC	CASSFDRGFSYEQYF
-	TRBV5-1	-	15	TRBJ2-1	TGCGCCAGCAGCCTAACAGTGTATCGTAGCAATGAGCAGTTCTTC	CASSLTVYRSNEQFF
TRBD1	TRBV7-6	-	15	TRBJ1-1	TGTGCCAGCAGCTCCCTAGACAGGGGGAACACTGAAGCTTTCTTT	CASSSLDRGNTEAFF
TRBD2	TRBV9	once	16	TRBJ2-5	TGTGCCAGCAGCTCCCGGACTAGCGGGGGGCAAGAGACCCAGTACTTC	CASSSRTSGGQETQYF